The 3 T cell receptor beta chains given below trace back to one sample, sequenced in a study of blood T cells in healthy people across ages. Together with a sample-barcoded 5' primer, a J-beta primer mix was included in a second PCR lasting about 7 to 11 cycles. TCRdb redid the calling of the 5' RACE reads with MiXCR, one entry per CDR3 protein. The data hold approximately 690,000 distinct CDR3 sequences, with roughly 43% observed a single time. Sequencing was performed on blood. The source of these receptors is a man aged 80 or over in good health.

The chain employs TRBV20-1 and TRBJ2-1; D is perhaps TRBD1 (5 bases). Germline V lookup: CDR1 DFQATT, CDR2 SNEGSKA (reference sequence). The V and J ends lost 3 bases and 4 bases respectively, with 13 bases between them. There are 14 residues in the CDR3. The CDR3 is CSASDTGPYNEQFF. The CDR3 DNA is TGCAGTGCTAGTGATACAGGCCCTTACAATGAGCAGTTCTTC.

This chain uses TRBV29-1 with TRBJ2-7; 7 bases align to TRBD1. The CDR3 sequence is 14 residues long. CDR1 and CDR2 from the germline V gene are SQVTM and ANQGSEA. The V gene end was trimmed by 2 bases and the J gene end by 7 bases; junction bases not matched to a gene: 11. The CDR3 sequence: CSVEWQGVYNEQYF. The CDR3 DNA follows: TGCAGCGTTGAATGGCAGGGGGTCTACAATGAGCAGTACTTC.

The genes are TRBV20-1 and TRBJ2-5; 9 bases fit TRBD2. The J call is doubtful: the DNA matches TRBJ2-7 better. Germline CDR1 is DFQATT and CDR2 is SNEGSKA (reference sequence). The CDR3 is 15 residues long. CDR3 coding DNA: TGCAGTGCGCCAAGGACTAGCGTTGGATCCTACGAGCAGTACTTC. Protein product: CSAPRTSVGSYEQYF.